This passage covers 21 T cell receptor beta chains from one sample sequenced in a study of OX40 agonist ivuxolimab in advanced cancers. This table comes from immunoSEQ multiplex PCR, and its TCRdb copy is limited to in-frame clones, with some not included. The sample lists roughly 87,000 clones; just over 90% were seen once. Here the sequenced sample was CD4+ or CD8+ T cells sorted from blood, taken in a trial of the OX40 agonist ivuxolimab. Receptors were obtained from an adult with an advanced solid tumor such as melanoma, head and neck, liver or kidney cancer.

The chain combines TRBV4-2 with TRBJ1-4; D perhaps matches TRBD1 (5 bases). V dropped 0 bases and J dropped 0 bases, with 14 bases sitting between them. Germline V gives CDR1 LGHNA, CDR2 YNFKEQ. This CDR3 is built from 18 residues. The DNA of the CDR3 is TGTGCCAGCAGCCAAGATGGGGCAGGGACTGCAACTAATGAAAAACTGTTTTTT. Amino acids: CASSQDGAGTATNEKLFF.

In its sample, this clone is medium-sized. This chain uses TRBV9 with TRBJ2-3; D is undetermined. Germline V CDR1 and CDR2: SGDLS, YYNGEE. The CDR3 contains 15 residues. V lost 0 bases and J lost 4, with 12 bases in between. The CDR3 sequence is CASSVEGRDSDTQYF. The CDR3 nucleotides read TGTGCCAGCAGCGTAGAGGGTAGGGATTCAGATACGCAGTATTTT.

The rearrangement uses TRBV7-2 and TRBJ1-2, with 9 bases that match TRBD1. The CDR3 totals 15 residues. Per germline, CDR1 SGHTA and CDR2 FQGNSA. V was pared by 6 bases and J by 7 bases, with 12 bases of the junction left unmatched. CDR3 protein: CASSSRRQGDRGYTF. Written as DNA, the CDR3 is TGTGCCAGCAGTTCCCGAAGACAGGGGGATCGTGGCTACACCTTC.

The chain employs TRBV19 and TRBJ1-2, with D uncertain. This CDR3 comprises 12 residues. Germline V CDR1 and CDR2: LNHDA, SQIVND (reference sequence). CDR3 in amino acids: CASLGGNYGYTF. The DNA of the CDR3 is TGTGCGAGTTTGGGAGGGAACTATGGCTACACCTTC. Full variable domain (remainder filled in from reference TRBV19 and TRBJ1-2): DGGITQSPKYLFRKEGQNVTLSCEQNLNHDAMYWYRQDPGQGLRLIYYSQIVNDFQKGDIAEGYSVSREKKESFPLTVTSAQKNPTAFYLCASLGGNYGYTFGSGTRLTVV.

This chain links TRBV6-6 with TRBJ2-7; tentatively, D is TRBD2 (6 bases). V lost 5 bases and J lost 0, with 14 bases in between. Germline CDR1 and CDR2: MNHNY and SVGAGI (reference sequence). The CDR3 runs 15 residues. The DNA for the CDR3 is TGTGCCAGCAGTGGCCGGGGAGCGGGCTCCTACGAGCAGTACTTC. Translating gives CASSGRGAGSYEQYF.

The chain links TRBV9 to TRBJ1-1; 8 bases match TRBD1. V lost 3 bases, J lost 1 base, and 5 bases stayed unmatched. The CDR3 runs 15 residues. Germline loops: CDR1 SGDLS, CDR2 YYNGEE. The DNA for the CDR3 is TGTGCCAGCAGCGCCCGACAGGGGTGGAACACTGAAGCTTTCTTT. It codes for CASSARQGWNTEAFF.

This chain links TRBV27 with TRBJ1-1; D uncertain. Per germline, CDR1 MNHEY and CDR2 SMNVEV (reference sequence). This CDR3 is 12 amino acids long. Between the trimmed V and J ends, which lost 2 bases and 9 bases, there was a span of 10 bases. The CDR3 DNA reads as TGTGCCAGCAGTTTACTTCCGGGAAAAGCTTTCTTT. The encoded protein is CASSLLPGKAFF.

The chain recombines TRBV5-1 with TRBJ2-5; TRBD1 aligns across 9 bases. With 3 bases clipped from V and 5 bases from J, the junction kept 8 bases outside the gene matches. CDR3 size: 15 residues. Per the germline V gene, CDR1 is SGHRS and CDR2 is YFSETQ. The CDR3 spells CASSSVGQGGETQYF. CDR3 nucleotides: TGCGCCAGCAGCTCGGTGGGACAGGGAGGCGAGACCCAGTACTTC.

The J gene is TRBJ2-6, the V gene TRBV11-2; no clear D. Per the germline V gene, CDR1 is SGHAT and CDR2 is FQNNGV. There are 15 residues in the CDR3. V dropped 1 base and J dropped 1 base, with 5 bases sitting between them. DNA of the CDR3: TGTGCCAGCAGCTTAGCAGTGTCTGGGGCCAACGTCCTGACTTTC. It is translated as CASSLAVSGANVLTF. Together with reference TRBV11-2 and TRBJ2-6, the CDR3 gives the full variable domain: EAGVAQSPRYKIIEKRQSVAFWCNPISGHATLYWYQQILGQGPKLLIQFQNNGVVDDSQLPKDRFSAERLKGVDSTLKIQPAKLEDSAVYLCASSLAVSGANVLTFGAGSRLTVL.

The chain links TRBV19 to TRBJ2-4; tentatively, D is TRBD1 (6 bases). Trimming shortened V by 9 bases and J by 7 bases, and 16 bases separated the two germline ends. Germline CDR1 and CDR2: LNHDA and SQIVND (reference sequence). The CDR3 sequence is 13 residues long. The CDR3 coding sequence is TGTGCCAGCGTTCCTTCGCAGGGGAACATTCAGTACTTC. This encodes CASVPSQGNIQYF. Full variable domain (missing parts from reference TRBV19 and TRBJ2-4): DGGITQSPKYLFRKEGQNVTLSCEQNLNHDAMYWYRQDPGQGLRLIYYSQIVNDFQKGDIAEGYSVSREKKESFPLTVTSAQKNPTAFYLCASVPSQGNIQYFGAGTRLSVL.

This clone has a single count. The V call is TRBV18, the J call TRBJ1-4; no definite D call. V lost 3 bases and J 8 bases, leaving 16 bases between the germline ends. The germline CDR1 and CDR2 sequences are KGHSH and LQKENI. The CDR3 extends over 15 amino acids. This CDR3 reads CASSPRSPLGEKLFF. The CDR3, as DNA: TGTGCCAGCTCACCCCGGTCCCCCCTGGGAGAAAAACTGTTTTTT.

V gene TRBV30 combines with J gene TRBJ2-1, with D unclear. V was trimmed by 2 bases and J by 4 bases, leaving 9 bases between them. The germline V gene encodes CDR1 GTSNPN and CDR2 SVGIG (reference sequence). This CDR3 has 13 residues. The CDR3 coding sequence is TGTGCCTGGAGTACGGACGGTTACAATGAGCAGTTCTTC. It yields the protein CAWSTDGYNEQFF.

CDR3 in amino acids: CASRTGTVNEKLFF. CDR3 nucleotides: TGTGCCAGCAGAACCGGGACAGTTAATGAAAAACTGTTTTTT. V usage is TRBV27 and J usage is TRBJ1-4, with TRBD1 identical over 7 bases. This CDR3 comprises 14 residues. J gave up 4 bases and V 6 bases, and 5 bases lay outside the gene matches. Germline values: CDR1 MNHEY, CDR2 SMNVEV (reference sequence).

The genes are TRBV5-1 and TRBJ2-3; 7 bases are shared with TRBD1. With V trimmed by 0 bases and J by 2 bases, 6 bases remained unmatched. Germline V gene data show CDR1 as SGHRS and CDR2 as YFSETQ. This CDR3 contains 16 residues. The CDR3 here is CASSLAGQATTDTQYF. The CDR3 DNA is TGCGCCAGCAGCTTGGCCGGACAGGCGACCACAGATACGCAGTATTTT.

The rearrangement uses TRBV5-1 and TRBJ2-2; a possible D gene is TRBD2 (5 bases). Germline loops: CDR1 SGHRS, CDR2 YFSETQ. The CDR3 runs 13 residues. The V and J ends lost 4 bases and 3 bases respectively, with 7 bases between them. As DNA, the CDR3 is TGCGCCAGCAGCCCGGGGTACACCGGGGAGCTGTTTTTT. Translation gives CASSPGYTGELFF.

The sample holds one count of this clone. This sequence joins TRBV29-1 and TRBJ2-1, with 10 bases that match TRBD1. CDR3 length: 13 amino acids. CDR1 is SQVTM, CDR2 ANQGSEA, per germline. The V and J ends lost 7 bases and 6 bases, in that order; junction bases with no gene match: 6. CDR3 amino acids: CSADRGQGNEQFF. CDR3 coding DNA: TGCAGCGCCGACAGGGGGCAAGGCAATGAGCAGTTCTTC.

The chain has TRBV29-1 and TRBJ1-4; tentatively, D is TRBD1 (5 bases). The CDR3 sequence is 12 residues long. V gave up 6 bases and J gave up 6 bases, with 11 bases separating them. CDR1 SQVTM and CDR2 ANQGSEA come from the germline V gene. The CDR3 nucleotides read TGCAGCGTCCTGAGGGGCGATGAAAAACTGTTTTTT. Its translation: CSVLRGDEKLFF. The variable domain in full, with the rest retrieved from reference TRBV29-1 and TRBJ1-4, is SAVISQKPSRDICQRGTSLTIQCQVDSQVTMMFWYRQQPGQSLTLIATANQGSEATYESGFVIDKFPISRPNLTFSTLTVSNMSPEDSSIYLCSVLRGDEKLFFGSGTQLSVL.

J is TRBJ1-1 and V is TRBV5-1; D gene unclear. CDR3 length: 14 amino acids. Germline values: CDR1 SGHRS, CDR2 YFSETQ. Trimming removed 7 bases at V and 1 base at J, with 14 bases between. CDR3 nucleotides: TGCGCCAGCGGTCCCGGTCCGGAGAACACTGAAGCTTTCTTT. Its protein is CASGPGPENTEAFF.

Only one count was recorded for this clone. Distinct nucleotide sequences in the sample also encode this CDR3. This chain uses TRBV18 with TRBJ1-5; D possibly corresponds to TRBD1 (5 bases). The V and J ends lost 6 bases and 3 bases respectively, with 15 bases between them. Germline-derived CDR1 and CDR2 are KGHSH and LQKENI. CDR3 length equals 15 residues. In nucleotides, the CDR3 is TGTGCCAGCTCCCTCGGACAAACTTTCAATCAGCCCCAGCATTTT. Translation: CASSLGQTFNQPQHF.

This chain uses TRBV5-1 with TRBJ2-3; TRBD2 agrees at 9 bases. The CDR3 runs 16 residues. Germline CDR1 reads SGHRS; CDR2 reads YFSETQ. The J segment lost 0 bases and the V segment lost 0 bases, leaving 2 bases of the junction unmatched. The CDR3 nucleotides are TGCGCCAGCAGCTTGGGGACTAGCGCTAGCACAGATACGCAGTATTTT. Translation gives CASSLGTSASTDTQYF.

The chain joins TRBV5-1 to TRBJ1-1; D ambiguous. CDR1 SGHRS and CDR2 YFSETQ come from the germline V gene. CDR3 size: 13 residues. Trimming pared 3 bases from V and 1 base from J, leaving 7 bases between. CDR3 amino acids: CASSSHGNTEAFF. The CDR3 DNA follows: TGCGCCAGCAGCTCCCACGGGAACACTGAAGCTTTCTTT.